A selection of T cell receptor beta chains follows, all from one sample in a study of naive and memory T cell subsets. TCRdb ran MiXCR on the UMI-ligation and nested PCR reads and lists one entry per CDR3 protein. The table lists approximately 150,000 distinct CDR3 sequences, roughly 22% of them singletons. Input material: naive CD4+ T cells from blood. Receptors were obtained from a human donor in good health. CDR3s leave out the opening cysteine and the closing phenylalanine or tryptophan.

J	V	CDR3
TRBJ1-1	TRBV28	ASRKGHAARGETLTTTEAF
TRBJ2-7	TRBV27	ASSKSGQAFYEQY
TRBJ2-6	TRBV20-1	SASPILISGANVLT
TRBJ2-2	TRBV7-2	ASSLRRARGGTGELF
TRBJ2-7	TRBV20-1	SAKIAGGGEQY
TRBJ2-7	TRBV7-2	ASSSKREWYEQY
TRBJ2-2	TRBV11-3	ASSLVSYTGELF
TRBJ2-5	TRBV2	ASRKGEETQY
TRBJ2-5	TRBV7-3	ASSLMERSGTQY
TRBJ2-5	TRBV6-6	ASSYSMAQY
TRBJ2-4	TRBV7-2	ASSSMLASVNIQY
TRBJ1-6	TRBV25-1	ASSETWRGSPLH
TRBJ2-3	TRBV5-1	ASSSEGGRRNFPTDTQY
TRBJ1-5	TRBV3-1	ASSQDRWVAPQH
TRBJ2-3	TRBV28	ASTETSPGTWDTQY
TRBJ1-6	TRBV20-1	SASRDSLSPLH
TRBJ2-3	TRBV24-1	ATSATTSGRTTDTQY
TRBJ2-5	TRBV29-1	SVESPRGSPRATQY
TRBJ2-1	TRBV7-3	ASGRTSGSNEQF
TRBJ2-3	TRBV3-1	ASSLLVGLAGTDTQY
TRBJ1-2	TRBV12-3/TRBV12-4	ASSAGSYGYT
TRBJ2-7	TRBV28	ASSSPEQFRSEQY
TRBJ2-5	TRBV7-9	ASSDRDSGQETQY
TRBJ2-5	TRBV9	ASSPSGGDQETQY
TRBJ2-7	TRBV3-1	ASSPHEAYEQY
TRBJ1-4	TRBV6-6	ASSYPPGFNEKLF
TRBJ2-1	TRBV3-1	ASSLLTGPNEQF
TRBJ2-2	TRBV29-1	SFRDTGELF
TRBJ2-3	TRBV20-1	SAGPGLASADTQY
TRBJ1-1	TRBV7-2	ASSPFAPLGMNTEAF
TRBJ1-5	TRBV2	ASSEMRARGSNQPQH
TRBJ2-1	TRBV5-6	ASSLDTTAHDEQF
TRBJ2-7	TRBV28	ASRSPGGGHEQY
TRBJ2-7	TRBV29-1	SVEKGPGWGYEQY
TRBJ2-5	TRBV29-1	SVRGDRGIQETQY
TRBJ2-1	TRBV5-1	ASSGGTSGEQF
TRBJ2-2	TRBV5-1	ASSLGAGSFNTGELF
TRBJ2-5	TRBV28	AAQEPGPKETQY
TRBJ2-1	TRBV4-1	ASSQGVAGWSSYNEQF
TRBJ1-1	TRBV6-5	ASSYRGQVTEAF
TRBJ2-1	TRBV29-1	SVEDRGAHEQF
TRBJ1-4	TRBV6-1	ASTQGEEKLF
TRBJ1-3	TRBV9	ASSVALSSGNTIY
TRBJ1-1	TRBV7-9	ASSLFMNTEAF
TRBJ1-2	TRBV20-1	SAPARDYGYT